This is a list of T cell receptor beta chains from one sample in a study of blood T cell repertoires in COVID-19. Clones were sequenced by immunoSEQ multiplex PCR, and TCRdb holds only the in-frame ones, with some missing. The data contain roughly 70,000 clones, roughly 89% of them singletons. The specimen was peripheral blood. The receptors originated from a woman in her forties or fifties with active COVID-19. The conserved cysteine and the conserved F or W are not part of the CDR3 here. A D gene is named only where the DNA matches it firmly.

V,D,length,J,CDR3
TRBV20-1,TRBD2,12,TRBJ2-1,SASIGTSENEQF
TRBV5-6,-,13,TRBJ2-6,ASSREPSGANVLT
TRBV7-6,TRBD2,15,TRBJ2-2,ASQAGLAGGLAGELF
TRBV11-2,TRBD2,16,TRBJ2-7,ASSPIRSGRASSYEQY
TRBV6-5,-,9,TRBJ2-5,ASSSKETQY
TRBV2,-,13,TRBJ1-6,ASSDSGGSNSPLH
TRBV5-8,TRBD1,15,TRBJ2-3,ASSLRSGQVRADTQY
TRBV12-3/TRBV12-4,-,11,TRBJ2-1,ASSSLSVNEQF
TRBV5-1,TRBD2,15,TRBJ2-1,ASSQRASGRVYNEQF
TRBV3-1/TRBV3-2,-,13,TRBJ2-1,ASSPEGGPNNEQF
TRBV21-1,-,20,TRBJ2-7,ASSKKGQGFRAGTSSSYEQY
TRBV30,TRBD1,12,TRBJ2-5,AWSVDRGRETQY
TRBV5-1,-,12,TRBJ2-3,ASRRQSSTDTQY
TRBV28,-,10,TRBJ2-7,ASSQQPYEQY
TRBV5-3,TRBD1,14,TRBJ2-4,ARSLVAGGYKNIQY
TRBV6-1,TRBD1,14,TRBJ2-5,ASSVQGRPATETQY
TRBV5-8,TRBD1,13,TRBJ2-7,ASSSTTGRVYEQY
TRBV10-1,-,11,TRBJ2-1,ASSRVSNGEQF
TRBV7-3,TRBD2,13,TRBJ2-3,ASSKGRASTDTQY
TRBV4-1,TRBD2,13,TRBJ2-2,ASSQETSGSGELF
TRBV6-5,-,12,TRBJ2-1,ASSYGFASETPF
TRBV30,TRBD2,12,TRBJ2-2,AWTSGRNTGELF
TRBV30,-,12,TRBJ1-5,AWSVEAGNQPQH
TRBV28,TRBD1,11,TRBJ1-2,ASSPPGQGYGT
TRBV13,-,12,TRBJ1-2,ASSLRGISYGYT
TRBV28,TRBD2,18,TRBJ2-1,ASSTPGTSGSRGEFNEQF
TRBV2,TRBD1,15,TRBJ1-2,ASSQALGQGVNYGYT
TRBV6-5,-,12,TRBJ2-7,ASSPLPARYEQY
TRBV7-8,-,13,TRBJ2-7,ASSSRDFSSYEQY
TRBV5-1,-,12,TRBJ1-1,ASSLPGQNTEAF
TRBV10-3,TRBD2,13,TRBJ2-1,AISLGLAGGVEQF
TRBV6-1,-,10,TRBJ1-2,ASSEGGYGYT
TRBV5-1,TRBD2,12,TRBJ2-3,ASSTLAGEDTQY
TRBV11-2,TRBD1,15,TRBJ1-2,ASSLGDSTDRAYGYT
TRBV18,TRBD2,15,TRBJ2-5,ASSLGTSGSGQETQY
TRBV4-2,TRBD1,11,TRBJ1-2,ASSQTGAAVYT
TRBV6-5,-,13,TRBJ2-5,ASSYSSRVWETQY
TRBV5-1,TRBD2,13,TRBJ2-1,ASREGLAGVSEQF
TRBV9,-,15,TRBJ2-1,ASSPNQGGPNSDEQF
TRBV4-2,TRBD1,14,TRBJ1-2,ASTRIWTGGGYGYT
TRBV4-1,TRBD1,16,TRBJ1-3,ASSQESGGQGVRNTIY
TRBV9,-,10,TRBJ1-1,ASNRLEGEAF
TRBV15,-,12,TRBJ2-1,ATSRVGAINEQF
TRBV7-3,-,13,TRBJ2-3,ASSLRGASTDTQY
TRBV25-1,-,9,TRBJ1-1,ASSARTEAF
TRBV7-3,TRBD1,12,TRBJ1-1,ASSSGTGGTEAF
TRBV19,TRBD1,11,TRBJ1-3,ARGQGAGNTIY
TRBV9,-,12,TRBJ2-2,ASSVHANTGELF
TRBV20-1,-,10,TRBJ2-1,SASRRADEQF
TRBV2,TRBD2,15,TRBJ2-1,ASSEEKTSGLYNEQF
TRBV5-6,TRBD1,14,TRBJ1-2,ASSLGQGAINYGYT
TRBV5-1,TRBD1,14,TRBJ2-2,ASSLRQGSNTGELF
TRBV23-1,-,12,TRBJ2-5,ASSQRKPQETQY
TRBV15,TRBD2,12,TRBJ2-7,ATSRDGGAYEQY